The clone carrying this TCR beta chain was detected only a few times. Its specificity is unknown. The data are from a study of human T cells and chemical hapten exposure. Study details: Alopecia areata, totalis or universalis affected patients who were mostly female. TCR yields per sample varied, mainly owing to small pooled library volume differences. General study results and limits: Versus controls, expanded TCRs had significantly more large CDR3 similarity clusters.

Germline V gene data show CDR1 as MDHEN and CDR2 as SYDVKM. Trimming took 5 bases from V and 0 from J, leaving 8 bases between them. The CDR3 runs to 14 residues. The time point is: pre-sensitization, week 0. Treatment: therapeutic diphenylcyclopropenone sensitization with weekly scalp DPC. Unique molecular identifiers were affixed to discrete cDNA molecules within the library. TCRdb analysed the RACE reads with MiXCR anew, one entry per CDR3 protein. The data hold about 180,000 distinct CDR3 sequences, with about 31% observed a single time. The sequenced sample was whole blood, obtained in connection with sensitization to the hapten diphenylcyclopropenone (DPC). The receptor's source is a woman younger than 45 with alopecia areata. Some clones in this sample may be carry-over from other donors' samples. The V call is TRBV28, the J call TRBJ1-3; D not certain. The CDR3 DNA follows: TGTGCCAGCAGTCCCGAAGGCTCTGGAAACACCATATATTTT. This gives the protein CASSPEGSGNTIYF. The full variable domain, its missing parts supplied by reference TRBV28 and TRBJ1-3, is DVKVTQSSRYLVKRTGEKVFLECVQDMDHENMFWYRQDPGLGLRLIYFSYDVKMKEKGDIPEGYSVSREKKERFSLILESASTNQTSMYLCASSPEGSGNTIYFGEGSWLTVV.